The 6 T cell receptor beta chains listed next were all sequenced from one sample in a study of shared T cell receptors in the human thymus. Data came from immunoSEQ multiplex PCR; TCRdb stores just in-frame clones and leaves some out. The sample holds roughly 700,000 clones, approximately 88% seen once. This same sample was also taken into another study, of human thymus T cells.

The source material was thymocytes. Every receptor here comes from a boy under three years old with a congenital heart defect.

The chain carries TRBV5-1 and TRBJ2-7; 12 positions agree with TRBD2. The CDR3 has 18 residues. Trimming took 0 bases from V and 0 from J; bases not matched to a gene: 7. Germline assignment: CDR1 SGHRS and CDR2 YFSETQ. Written as DNA, the CDR3 is TGCGCCAGCAGCTTGGGCGGGACTAGCGGGCCTAGCTCCTACGAGCAGTACTTC. Its protein product is CASSLGGTSGPSSYEQYF.

The CDR3 spells CSVCGSVNEQFF. The CDR3 DNA follows: TGCAGCGTTTGCGGGAGTGTGAATGAGCAGTTCTTC. The J gene is TRBJ2-1, the V gene TRBV29-1, with 7 bases lining up with TRBD2. V was pared by 5 bases and J by 7 bases, with 5 bases of the junction left unmatched. Germline CDR1 reads SQVTM; CDR2 reads ANQGSEA. This CDR3 region has 12 residues.

V is TRBV7-8 and J is TRBJ1-3; no definite D call. Germline loops: CDR1 SGHVS, CDR2 FQNEAQ. This CDR3 is built from 15 residues. V was cut by 5 bases and J by 0 bases, with 11 bases left in between. The CDR3 protein is CASSRRLTSGNTIYF. The DNA for the CDR3 is TGTGCCAGCAGCCGAAGACTGACCTCTGGAAACACCATATATTTT.

Only one count was recorded for this clone. This chain links TRBV27 with TRBJ2-3; 8 positions match TRBD1. The junction had 7 bases not matched to a gene; V was cut back by 5 bases and J by 0 bases. This CDR3 contains 16 residues. CDR1 is MNHEY and CDR2 is SMNVEV in the germline V gene (reference sequence). CDR3 protein: CASSIGTGPSTDTQYF. The CDR3 DNA follows: TGTGCCAGCAGTATCGGGACAGGCCCTAGCACAGATACGCAGTATTTT.

The rearrangement joins TRBV30 to TRBJ2-1; D possibly corresponds to TRBD2 (6 bases). Germline V CDR1 and CDR2: GTSNPN, SVGIG (reference sequence). V shed 5 bases and J shed 0 bases, with 20 bases lying between them. This CDR3 is 17 amino acids long. CDR3: CAWASRDSPHSYNEQFF. The CDR3 coding sequence is TGTGCCTGGGCCTCCCGGGACTCACCTCACTCCTACAATGAGCAGTTCTTC. The full variable domain, its missing parts supplied by reference TRBV30 and TRBJ2-1, is SQTIHQWPATLVQPVGSPLSLECTVEGTSNPNLYWYRQAAGRGLQLLFYSVGIGQISSEVPQNLSASRPQDRQFILSSKKLLLSDSGFYLCAWASRDSPHSYNEQFFGPGTRLTVL.

The V gene is TRBV9, the J gene TRBJ2-7, with 9 bases that match TRBD2. This CDR3 comprises 15 residues. J gave up 7 bases and V 0 bases, and 8 bases lay outside the gene matches. Germline CDR1 reads SGDLS; CDR2 reads YYNGEE. CDR3 nucleotides: TGTGCCAGCAGCGTAGGGTTAGCGGGAGTGGGGGAGCAGTACTTC. Its translation is CASSVGLAGVGEQYF.